This TCR beta chain was sequenced for a study of identical twins. From the 5' RACE reads, TCRdb called clonotypes with MiXCR, one entry per CDR3 protein. The table lists 200,000 to 250,000 distinct CDR3 sequences, 6.5% to 8.5% of them singletons. This CDR3 has 14 residues. Germline-derived CDR1 and CDR2 are DFQATT and SNEGSKA (reference sequence). V was cut by 1 base and J by 4 bases, with 8 bases left in between. This clonotype showed up many times. The sample was also reused in another study, on yellow fever vaccine responses in identical twins.

The chain is built from TRBV20-1 and TRBJ1-6; D remains unclear. The clonotype comes from a woman between 18 and 29 years old in good health. The sample taken for sequencing was memory (CD45RO+) T cells sorted from blood. The CDR3 nucleotides read TGCAGTGCTAGAGCAGGAGAATATAATTCACCCCTCCACTTT. This translates into CSARAGEYNSPLHF.